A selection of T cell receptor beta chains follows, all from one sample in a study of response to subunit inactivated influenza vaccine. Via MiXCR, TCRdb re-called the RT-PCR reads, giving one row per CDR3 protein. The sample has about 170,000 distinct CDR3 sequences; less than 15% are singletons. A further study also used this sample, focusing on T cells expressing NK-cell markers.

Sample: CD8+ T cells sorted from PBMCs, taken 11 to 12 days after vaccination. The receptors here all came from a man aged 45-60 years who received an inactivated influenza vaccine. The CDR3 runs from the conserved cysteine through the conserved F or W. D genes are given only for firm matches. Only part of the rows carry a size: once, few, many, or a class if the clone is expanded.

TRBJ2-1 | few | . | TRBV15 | CATSRDRDTGIDEQFF | TGTGCCACCAGCAGAGATAGGGATACGGGAATAGATGAGCAGTTCTTC
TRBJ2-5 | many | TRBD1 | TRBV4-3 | CASSQGYRDRQETQYF | TGCGCCAGCAGCCAAGGCTACCGGGACAGACAAGAGACCCAGTACTTC
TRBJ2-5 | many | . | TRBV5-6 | CASSYQETQYF | TGTGCCAGCAGCTACCAAGAGACCCAGTACTTC
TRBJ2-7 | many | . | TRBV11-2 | CASSPYSYEQYF | TGTGCCAGCAGCCCTTACTCCTACGAGCAGTACTTC
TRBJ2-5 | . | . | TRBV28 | CASSRLGDFLQETQYF | TGTGCCAGCAGCCGTTTGGGGGACTTCTTACAAGAGACCCAGTACTTC
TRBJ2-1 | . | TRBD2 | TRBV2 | CASSVAGAHNEQFF | TGTGCCAGCAGCGTAGCGGGGGCCCACAATGAGCAGTTCTTC
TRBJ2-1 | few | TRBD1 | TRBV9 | CASSVRDSNNEQFF | TGTGCCAGCAGCGTTCGGGACAGCAACAATGAGCAGTTCTTC
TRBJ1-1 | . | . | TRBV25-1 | CASSEYTIDRSEAFF | TGTGCCAGCAGTGAATACACCATCGACAGGTCTGAAGCTTTCTTT
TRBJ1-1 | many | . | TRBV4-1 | CASSQVIGLGAFF | TGCGCCAGCAGCCAAGTTATAGGGTTGGGGGCTTTCTTT
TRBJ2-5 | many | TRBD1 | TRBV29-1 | CSAESEGGRRETQYF | TGCAGCGCCGAATCCGAAGGGGGCCGAAGGGAGACCCAGTACTTC
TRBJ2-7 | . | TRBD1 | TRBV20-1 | CSAGTGTSYEQYF | TGCAGTGCCGGGACAGGGACCTCCTACGAGCAGTACTTC
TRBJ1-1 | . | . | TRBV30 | CAWSGNVGTEAFF | TGTGCCTGGAGTGGTAATGTGGGGACTGAAGCTTTCTTT
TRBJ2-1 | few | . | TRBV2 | CANHRSPQNEQFF | TGTGCCAACCACAGGTCCCCACAGAATGAGCAGTTCTTC
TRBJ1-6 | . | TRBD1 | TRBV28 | CASSLSGTALPLHF | TGTGCCAGCAGTTTATCCGGGACAGCTTTACCCCTCCACTTT